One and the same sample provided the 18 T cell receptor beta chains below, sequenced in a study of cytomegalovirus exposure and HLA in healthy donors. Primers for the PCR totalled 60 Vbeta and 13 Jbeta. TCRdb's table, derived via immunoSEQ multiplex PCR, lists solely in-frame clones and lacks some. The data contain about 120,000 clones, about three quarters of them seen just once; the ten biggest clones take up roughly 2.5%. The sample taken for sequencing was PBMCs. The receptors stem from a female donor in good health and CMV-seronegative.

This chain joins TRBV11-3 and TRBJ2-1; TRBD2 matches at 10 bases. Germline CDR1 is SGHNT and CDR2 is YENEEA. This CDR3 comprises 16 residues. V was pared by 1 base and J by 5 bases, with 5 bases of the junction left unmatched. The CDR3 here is CASSLGLAGPNNEQFF. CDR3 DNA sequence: TGTGCCAGCAGCTTAGGACTAGCGGGCCCTAACAATGAGCAGTTCTTC.

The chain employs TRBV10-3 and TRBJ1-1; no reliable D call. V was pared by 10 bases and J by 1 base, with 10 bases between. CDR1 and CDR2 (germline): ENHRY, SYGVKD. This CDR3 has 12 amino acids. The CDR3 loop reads CATLTENTEAFF. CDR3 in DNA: TGTGCCACTCTAACAGAGAACACTGAAGCTTTCTTT.

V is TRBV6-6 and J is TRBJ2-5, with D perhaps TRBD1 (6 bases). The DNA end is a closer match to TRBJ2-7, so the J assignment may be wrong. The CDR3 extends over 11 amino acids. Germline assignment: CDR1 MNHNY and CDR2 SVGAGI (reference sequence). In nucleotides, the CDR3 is TGTGCCAGCAGACAGGGTGGCGAGCAGTACTTC. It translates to CASRQGGEQYF.

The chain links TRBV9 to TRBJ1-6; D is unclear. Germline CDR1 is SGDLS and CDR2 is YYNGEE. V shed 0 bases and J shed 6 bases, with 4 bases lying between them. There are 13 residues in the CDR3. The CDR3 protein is CASSVDGNSPLHF. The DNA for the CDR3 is TGTGCCAGCAGCGTAGACGGTAATTCACCCCTCCACTTT.

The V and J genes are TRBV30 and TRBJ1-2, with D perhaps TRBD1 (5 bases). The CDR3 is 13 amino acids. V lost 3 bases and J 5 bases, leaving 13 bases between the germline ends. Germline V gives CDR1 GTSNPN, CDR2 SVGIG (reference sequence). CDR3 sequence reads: CAWSAGGEYGYTF. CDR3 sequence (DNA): TGTGCCTGGAGCGCCGGAGGGGAGTATGGCTACACCTTC.

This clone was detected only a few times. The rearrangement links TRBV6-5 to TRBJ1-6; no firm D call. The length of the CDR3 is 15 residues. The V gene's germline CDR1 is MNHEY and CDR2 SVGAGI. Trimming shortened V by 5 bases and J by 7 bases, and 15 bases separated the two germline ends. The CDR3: CASSLSPGLNSPLHF. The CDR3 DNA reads TGTGCCAGCAGTCTCTCTCCTGGCCTCAATTCACCCCTCCACTTT.

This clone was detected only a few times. The CDR3 region is CASTFQHGISRTEAFF. CDR3 in DNA: TGTGCCAGCACCTTTCAGCACGGGATCTCACGCACTGAAGCTTTCTTT. The J gene is TRBJ1-1, the V gene TRBV7-9; D remains ambiguous. Germline-derived CDR1 and CDR2 are SEHNR and FQNEAQ (reference sequence). V gave up 7 bases and J gave up 4 bases, with 22 bases separating them. The CDR3 runs 16 residues.

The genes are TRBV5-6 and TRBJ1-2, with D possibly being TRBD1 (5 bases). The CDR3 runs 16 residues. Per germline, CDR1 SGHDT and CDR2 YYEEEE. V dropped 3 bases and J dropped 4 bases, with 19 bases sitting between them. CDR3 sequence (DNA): TGTGCCAGCAGCTCAGGGAGGGGTGGCAGGGTCTATGGCTACACCTTC. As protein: CASSSGRGGRVYGYTF.

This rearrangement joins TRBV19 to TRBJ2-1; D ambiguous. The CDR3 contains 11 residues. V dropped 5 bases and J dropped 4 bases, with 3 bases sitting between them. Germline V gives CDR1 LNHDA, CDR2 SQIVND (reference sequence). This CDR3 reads CASSRYNEQFF. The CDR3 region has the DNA TGTGCCAGTAGTCGGTACAATGAGCAGTTCTTC.

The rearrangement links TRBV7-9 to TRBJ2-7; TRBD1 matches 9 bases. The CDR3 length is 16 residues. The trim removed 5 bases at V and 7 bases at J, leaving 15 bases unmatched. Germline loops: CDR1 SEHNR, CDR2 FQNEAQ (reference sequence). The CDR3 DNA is TGTGCCAGCAGCCTAACGACGGGACAGGGCGGCATGGAGCAGTACTTC. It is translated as CASSLTTGQGGMEQYF.

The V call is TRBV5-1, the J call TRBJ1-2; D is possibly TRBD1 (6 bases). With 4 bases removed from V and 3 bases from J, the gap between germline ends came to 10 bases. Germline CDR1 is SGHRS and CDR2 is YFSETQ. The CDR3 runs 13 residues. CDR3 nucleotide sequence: TGCGCCAGCAGCGGGGCAGGGGACTATGGCTACACCTTC. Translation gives CASSGAGDYGYTF.

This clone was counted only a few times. The CDR3 protein is CASTAWTGLDTEAFF. The DNA for the CDR3 is TGTGCCAGCACCGCATGGACAGGGCTAGACACTGAAGCTTTCTTT. The V and J genes are TRBV6-1 and TRBJ1-1, with 8 bases that match TRBD1. Germline V CDR1 and CDR2: MNHNS, SASEGT. Losses at the gene ends were 7 bases for V and 3 bases for J; bases not matched to a gene: 10. The CDR3 is made up of 15 amino acids.

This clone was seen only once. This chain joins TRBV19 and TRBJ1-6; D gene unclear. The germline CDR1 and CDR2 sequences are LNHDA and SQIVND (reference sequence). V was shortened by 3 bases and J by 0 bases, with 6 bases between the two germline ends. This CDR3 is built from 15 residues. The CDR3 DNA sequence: TGTGCCAGTAGTATCGTGAGCTCCTATAATTCACCCCTCCACTTT. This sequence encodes CASSIVSSYNSPLHF.

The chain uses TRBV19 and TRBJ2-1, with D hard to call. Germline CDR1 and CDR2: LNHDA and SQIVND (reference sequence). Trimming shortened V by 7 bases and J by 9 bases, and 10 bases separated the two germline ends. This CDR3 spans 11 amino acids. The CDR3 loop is CASTEASEQFF. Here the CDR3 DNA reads TGTGCCAGTACGGAAGCTAGTGAGCAGTTCTTC.

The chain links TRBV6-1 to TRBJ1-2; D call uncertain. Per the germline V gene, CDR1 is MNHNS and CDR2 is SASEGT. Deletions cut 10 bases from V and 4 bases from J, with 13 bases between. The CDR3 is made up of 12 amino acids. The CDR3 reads CATQDSLYGYTF. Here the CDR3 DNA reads TGTGCCACCCAGGACTCTCTCTATGGCTACACCTTC.

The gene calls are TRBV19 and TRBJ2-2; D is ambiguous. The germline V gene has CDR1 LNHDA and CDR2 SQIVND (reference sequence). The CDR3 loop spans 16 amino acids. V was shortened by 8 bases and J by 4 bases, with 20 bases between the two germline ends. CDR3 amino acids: CASGPWSGSGTGELFF. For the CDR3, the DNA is TGTGCCAGTGGCCCGTGGTCTGGGTCGGGCACCGGGGAGCTGTTTTTT.

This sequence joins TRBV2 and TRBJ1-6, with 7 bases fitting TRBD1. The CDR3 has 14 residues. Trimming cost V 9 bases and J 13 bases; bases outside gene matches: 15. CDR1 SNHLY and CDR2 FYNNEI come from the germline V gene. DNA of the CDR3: TGTGCCAGTACGACCGGGACAGAGAGTTCGCCCCTCCACTTT. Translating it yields CASTTGTESSPLHF. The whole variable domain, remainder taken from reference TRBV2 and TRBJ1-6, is EPEVTQTPSHQVTQMGQEVILRCVPISNHLYFYWYRQILGQKVEFLVSFYNNEISEKSEIFDDQFSVERPDGSNFTLKIRSTKLEDSAMYFCASTTGTESSPLHFGNGTRLTVT.

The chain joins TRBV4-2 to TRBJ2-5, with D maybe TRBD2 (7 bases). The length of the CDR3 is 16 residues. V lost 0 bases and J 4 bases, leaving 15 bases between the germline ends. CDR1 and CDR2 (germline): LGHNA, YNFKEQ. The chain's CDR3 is CASSQDQEGGRETQYF. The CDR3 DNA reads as TGTGCCAGCAGCCAAGATCAAGAGGGGGGGAGAGAGACCCAGTACTTC.